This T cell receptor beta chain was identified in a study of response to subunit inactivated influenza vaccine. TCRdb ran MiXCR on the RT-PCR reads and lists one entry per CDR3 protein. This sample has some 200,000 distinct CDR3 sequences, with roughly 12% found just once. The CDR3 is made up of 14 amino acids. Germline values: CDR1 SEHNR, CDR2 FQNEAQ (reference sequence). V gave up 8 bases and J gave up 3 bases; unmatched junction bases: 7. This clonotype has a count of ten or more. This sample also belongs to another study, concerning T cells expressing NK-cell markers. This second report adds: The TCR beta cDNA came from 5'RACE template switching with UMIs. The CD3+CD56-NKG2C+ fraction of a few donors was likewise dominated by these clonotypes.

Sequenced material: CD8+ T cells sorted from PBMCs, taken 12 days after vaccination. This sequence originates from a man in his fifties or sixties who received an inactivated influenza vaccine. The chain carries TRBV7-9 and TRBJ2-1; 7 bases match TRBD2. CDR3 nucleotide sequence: TGTGCCAGCGGTGAATCGGGGGGCTACAATGAGCAGTTCTTC. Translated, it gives CASGESGGYNEQFF. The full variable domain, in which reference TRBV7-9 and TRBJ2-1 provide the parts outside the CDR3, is DTGVSQNPRHKITKRGQNVTFRCDPISEHNRLYWYRQTLGQGPEFLTYFQNEAQLEKSRLLSDRFSAERPKGSFSTLEIQRTEQGDSAMYLCASGESGGYNEQFFGPGTRLTVL.